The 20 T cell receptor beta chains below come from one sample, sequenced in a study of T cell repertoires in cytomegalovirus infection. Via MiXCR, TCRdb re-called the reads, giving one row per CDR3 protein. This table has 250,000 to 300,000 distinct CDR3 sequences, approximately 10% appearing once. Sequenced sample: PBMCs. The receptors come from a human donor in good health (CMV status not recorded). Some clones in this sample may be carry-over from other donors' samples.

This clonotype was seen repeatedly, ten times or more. The CDR3 sequence is CASSLLRDSVNYGTGELFF. The CDR3, as DNA: TGTGCCAGCAGCTTACTGAGGGACAGTGTAAATTATGGGACCGGGGAGCTGTTTTTT. V gene TRBV7-8 combines with J gene TRBJ2-2; 7 bases align to TRBD1. V was clipped by 2 bases and J by 5 bases; unmatched bases: 17. Per germline, CDR1 SGHVS and CDR2 FQNEAQ. The CDR3 covers 19 residues. Together with reference TRBV7-8 and TRBJ2-2, the CDR3 gives the full variable domain: GAGVSQSPRYKVAKRGQDVALRCDPISGHVSLFWYQQALGQGPEFLTYFQNEAQLDKSGLPSDRFFAERPEGSVSTLKIQRTQQEDSAVYLCASSLLRDSVNYGTGELFFGEGSRLTVL.

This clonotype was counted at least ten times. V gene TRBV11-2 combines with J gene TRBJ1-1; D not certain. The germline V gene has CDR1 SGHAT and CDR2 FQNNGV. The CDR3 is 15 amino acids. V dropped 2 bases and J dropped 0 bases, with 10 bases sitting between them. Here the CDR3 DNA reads TGTGCCAGCAGCTTATTATCAACGGTGAACACTGAAGCTTTCTTT. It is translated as CASSLLSTVNTEAFF.

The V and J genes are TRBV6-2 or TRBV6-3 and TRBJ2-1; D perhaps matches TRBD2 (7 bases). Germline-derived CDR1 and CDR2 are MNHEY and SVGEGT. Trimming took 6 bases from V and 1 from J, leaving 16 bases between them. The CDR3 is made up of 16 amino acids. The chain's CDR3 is CASRPGASGSYNEQFF. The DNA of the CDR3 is TGTGCCAGCAGGCCAGGGGCTAGCGGTTCCTACAATGAGCAGTTCTTC.

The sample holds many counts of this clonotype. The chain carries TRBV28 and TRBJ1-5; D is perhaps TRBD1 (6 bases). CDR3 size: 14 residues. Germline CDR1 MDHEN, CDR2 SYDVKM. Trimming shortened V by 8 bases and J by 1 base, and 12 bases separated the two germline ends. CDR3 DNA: TGTGCCAGCGGGGCGGACAGAAGCAATCAGCCCCAGCATTTT. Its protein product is CASGADRSNQPQHF. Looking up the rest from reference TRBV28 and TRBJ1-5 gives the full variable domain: DVKVTQSSRYLVKRTGEKVFLECVQDMDHENMFWYRQDPGLGLRLIYFSYDVKMKEKGDIPEGYSVSREKKERFSLILESASTNQTSMYLCASGADRSNQPQHFGDGTRLSIL.

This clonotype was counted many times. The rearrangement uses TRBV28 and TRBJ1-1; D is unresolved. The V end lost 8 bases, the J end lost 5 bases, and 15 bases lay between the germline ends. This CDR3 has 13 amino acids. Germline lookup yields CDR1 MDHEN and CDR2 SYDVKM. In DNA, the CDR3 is TGTGCCAGCTTCCCTACGGGGTTAACTGAAGCTTTCTTT. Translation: CASFPTGLTEAFF.

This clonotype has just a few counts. The CDR3 spells CASSRRQGDEAFF. CDR3 bases: TGTGCCAGCAGCCGCAGACAGGGAGATGAAGCTTTCTTT. The chain couples TRBV7-6 to TRBJ1-1; 7 bases align to TRBD1. Trimming at V came to 5 bases and at J to 7 bases, leaving 7 bases not matched to a gene. This CDR3 has 13 residues. The germline gives CDR1 SGHVS, CDR2 FNYEAQ.

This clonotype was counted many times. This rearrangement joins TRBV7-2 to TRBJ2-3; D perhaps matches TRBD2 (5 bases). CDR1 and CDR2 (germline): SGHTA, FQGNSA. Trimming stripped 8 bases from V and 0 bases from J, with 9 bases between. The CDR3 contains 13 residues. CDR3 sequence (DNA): TGTGCCAGCGGAGGAGCTAGCACAGATACGCAGTATTTT. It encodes CASGGASTDTQYF.

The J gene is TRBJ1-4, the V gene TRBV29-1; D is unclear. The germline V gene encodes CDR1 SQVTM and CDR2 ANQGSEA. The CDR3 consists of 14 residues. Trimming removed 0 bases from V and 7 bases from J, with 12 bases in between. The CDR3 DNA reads TGCAGCGTTGAAGATCCAAGGACCAGTGAAAAACTGTTTTTT. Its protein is CSVEDPRTSEKLFF.

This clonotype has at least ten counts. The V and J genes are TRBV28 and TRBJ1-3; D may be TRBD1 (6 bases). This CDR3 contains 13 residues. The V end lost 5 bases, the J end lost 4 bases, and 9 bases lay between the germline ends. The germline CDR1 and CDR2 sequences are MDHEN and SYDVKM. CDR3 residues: CASSPQGGNTIYF. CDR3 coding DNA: TGTGCCAGCAGTCCCCAGGGGGGAAACACCATATATTTT.

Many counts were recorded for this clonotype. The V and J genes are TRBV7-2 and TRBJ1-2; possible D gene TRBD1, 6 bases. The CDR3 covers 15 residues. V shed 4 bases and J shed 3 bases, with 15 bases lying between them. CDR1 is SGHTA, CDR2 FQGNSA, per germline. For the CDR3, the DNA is TGTGCCAGCAGCTCACAGGGAACGTGGGACTATGGCTACACCTTC. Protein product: CASSSQGTWDYGYTF.

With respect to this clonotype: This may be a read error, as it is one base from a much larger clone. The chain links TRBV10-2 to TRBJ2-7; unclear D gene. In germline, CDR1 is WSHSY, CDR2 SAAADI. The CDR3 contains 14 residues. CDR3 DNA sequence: TGCGCCAGCACCCCGGCAGGCAACTCCTGCGAGCAGTACTTC. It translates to CASTPAGNSCEQYF.

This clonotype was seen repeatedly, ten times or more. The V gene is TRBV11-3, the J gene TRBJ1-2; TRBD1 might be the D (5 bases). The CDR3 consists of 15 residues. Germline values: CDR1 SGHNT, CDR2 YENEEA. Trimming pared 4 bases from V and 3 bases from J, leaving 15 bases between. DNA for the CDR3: TGTGCCAGCAGCTGGGGACGAGCCTCTGACTATGGCTACACCTTC. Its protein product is CASSWGRASDYGYTF.

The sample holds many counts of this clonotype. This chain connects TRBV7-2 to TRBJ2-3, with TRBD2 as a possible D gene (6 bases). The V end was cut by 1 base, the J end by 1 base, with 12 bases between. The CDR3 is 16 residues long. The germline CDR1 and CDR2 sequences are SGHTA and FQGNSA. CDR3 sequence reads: CASSLGGGKGTDTQYF. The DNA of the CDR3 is TGTGCCAGCAGCTTAGGTGGCGGGAAGGGCACAGATACGCAGTATTTT.

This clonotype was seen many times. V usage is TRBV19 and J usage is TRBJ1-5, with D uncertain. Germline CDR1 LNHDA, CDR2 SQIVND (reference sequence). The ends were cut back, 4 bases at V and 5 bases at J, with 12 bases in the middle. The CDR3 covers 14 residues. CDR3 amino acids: CASSSSGRDQPQHF. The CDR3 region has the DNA TGTGCCAGTAGTAGCTCAGGTCGGGATCAGCCCCAGCATTTT.

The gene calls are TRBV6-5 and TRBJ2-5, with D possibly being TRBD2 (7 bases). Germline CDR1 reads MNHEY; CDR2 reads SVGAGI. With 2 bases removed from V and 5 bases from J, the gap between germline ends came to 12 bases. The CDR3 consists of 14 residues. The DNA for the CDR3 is TGTGCCAGCAGTTACACAGGGAGGGGGGAGACCCAGTACTTC. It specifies CASSYTGRGETQYF.

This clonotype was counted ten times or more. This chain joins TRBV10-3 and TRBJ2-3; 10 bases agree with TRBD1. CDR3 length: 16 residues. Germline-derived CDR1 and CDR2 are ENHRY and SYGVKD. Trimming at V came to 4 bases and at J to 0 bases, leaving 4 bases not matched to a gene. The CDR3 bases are TGTGCCATCAGTGGGACAGGGGGGCCTAGCACAGATACGCAGTATTTT. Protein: CAISGTGGPSTDTQYF.

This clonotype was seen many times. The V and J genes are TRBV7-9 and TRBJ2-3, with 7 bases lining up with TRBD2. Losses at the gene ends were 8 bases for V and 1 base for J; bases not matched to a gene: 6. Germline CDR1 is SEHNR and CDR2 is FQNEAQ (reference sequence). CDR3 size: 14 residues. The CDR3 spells CASSTSARTDTQYF. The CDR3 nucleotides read TGTGCCAGCTCTACTAGCGCCCGCACAGATACGCAGTATTTT.

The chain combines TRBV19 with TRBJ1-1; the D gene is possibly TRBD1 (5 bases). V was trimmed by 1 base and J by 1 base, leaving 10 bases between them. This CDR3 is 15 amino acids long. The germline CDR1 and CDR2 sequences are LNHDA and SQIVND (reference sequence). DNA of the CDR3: TGTGCCAGTAGTATAGCTTCGGGGGGGAACACTGAAGCTTTCTTT. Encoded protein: CASSIASGGNTEAFF.

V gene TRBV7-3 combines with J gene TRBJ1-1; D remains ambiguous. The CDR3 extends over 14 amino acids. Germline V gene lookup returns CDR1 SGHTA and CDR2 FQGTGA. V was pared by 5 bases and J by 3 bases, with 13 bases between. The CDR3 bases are TGTGCCAGCAGCCTAGCCTCGGTGGACACTGAAGCTTTCTTT. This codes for CASSLASVDTEAFF.

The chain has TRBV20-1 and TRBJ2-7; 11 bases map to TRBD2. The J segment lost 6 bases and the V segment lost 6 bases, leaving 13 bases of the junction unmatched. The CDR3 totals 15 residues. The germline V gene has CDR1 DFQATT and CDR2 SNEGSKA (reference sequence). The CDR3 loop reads CSAATSGSGWLEQYF. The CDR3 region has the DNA TGCAGTGCGGCAACTAGCGGGAGCGGTTGGCTCGAGCAGTACTTC.